The 18 T cell receptor beta chains listed next were all sequenced from one sample in a study of identical twins. MiXCR, applied by TCRdb to the 5' RACE reads, yields one record per CDR3 protein. Among just over 500,000 distinct CDR3 sequences listed, around 20% were seen once. The same sample was also used in a study of T cells expressing NK-cell markers.

Sequenced material: CD4+ T cells sorted from blood. Receptors were obtained from a woman younger than 30 in good health.

The chain combines TRBV6-1 with TRBJ1-5, with a tentative D call TRBD1 (6 bases). Looked up from germline, CDR1 is MNHNS and CDR2 is SASEGT. CDR3 length equals 16 residues. The germline V and J ends were trimmed by 6 bases and 2 bases, with 17 bases remaining between them. CDR3 in DNA: TGTGCCAGCAGGCCAACCGACAGGTTGGGCAATCAGCCCCAGCATTTT. Translation: CASRPTDRLGNQPQHF.

V is TRBV6-1 and J is TRBJ2-2; D is perhaps TRBD2 (6 bases). Trimming removed 6 bases at V and 7 bases at J, with 15 bases between. The CDR3 totals 14 residues. Germline lookup yields CDR1 MNHNS and CDR2 SASEGT. The CDR3 DNA follows: TGTGCCAGCAGGGCACCCCCCGGGGGCGGGGAGCTGTTTTTT. This sequence encodes CASRAPPGGGELFF.

This sequence joins TRBV15 and TRBJ2-5, with 13 bases identical to TRBD2. The germline V gene has CDR1 LNHNV and CDR2 YYDKDF (reference sequence). After removal of 3 bases from V and 4 bases from J, the junction contained 8 bases not matched to a gene. CDR3 length: 17 amino acids. CDR3 sequence reads: CATSSTRGTSGIETQYF. CDR3 DNA: TGTGCCACCAGCAGTACGCGGGGGACTAGCGGGATAGAGACCCAGTACTTC.

DNA of the CDR3: TGTGCCAGCAGCTTGGTCGGGACTAGTCTCTCCTACGAGCAGTACTTC. Amino acids: CASSLVGTSLSYEQYF. This chain joins TRBV5-6 and TRBJ2-7; 8 bases agree with TRBD2. The CDR3 consists of 16 residues. Unmatched junction bases numbered 5, after V lost 0 bases and J lost 0 bases. The V gene's germline CDR1 is SGHDT and CDR2 YYEEEE.

The sample holds a few counts of this clonotype. This rearrangement joins TRBV6-1 to TRBJ2-1; TRBD2 matches at 7 bases. V lost 8 bases, J lost 2 bases, and 9 bases stayed unmatched. Germline V lookup: CDR1 MNHNS, CDR2 SASEGT. CDR3 length equals 15 residues. Written as DNA, the CDR3 is TGTGCCAGCGGGCTCCCCGGGACTACCTACAATGAGCAGTTCTTC. Protein sequence: CASGLPGTTYNEQFF.

CDR3: CATRTGDWINEQFF. The CDR3 nucleotides are TGTGCCACCAGAACGGGGGATTGGATTAATGAGCAGTTCTTC. The V call is TRBV6-1, the J call TRBJ2-1; possible D gene TRBD2, 6 bases. This CDR3 comprises 14 residues. The V end lost 10 bases, the J end lost 7 bases, and 20 bases lay between the germline ends. Germline CDR1 is MNHNS and CDR2 is SASEGT.

DNA for the CDR3: TGTGCCATCAGCGGACCGGGACAGGGGGCCGCACTCAACTACAATGAGCAGTTCTTC. This sequence encodes CAISGPGQGAALNYNEQFF. The chain joins TRBV10-3 to TRBJ2-1; TRBD1 matches at 12 bases. This CDR3 is 19 amino acids long. The germline V gene encodes CDR1 ENHRY and CDR2 SYGVKD. The J segment lost 3 bases and the V segment lost 6 bases, leaving 15 bases of the junction unmatched.

This clonotype appeared many times. The rearrangement links TRBV20-1 to TRBJ1-3; no definite D call. This CDR3 spans 12 amino acids. Trimming removed 4 bases from V and 3 bases from J, with 7 bases in between. Germline CDR1 reads DFQATT; CDR2 reads SNEGSKA (reference sequence). The CDR3 region has the DNA TGCAGTGCTATGGGCGGTGGAAACACCATATATTTT. It is translated as CSAMGGGNTIYF.

This clonotype was found a few times. The CDR3 spells CASTVAGGGTDTQYF. The DNA for the CDR3 is TGTGCCAGCACCGTAGCGGGAGGAGGCACAGATACGCAGTATTTT. This chain joins TRBV7-9 and TRBJ2-3; 10 bases are shared with TRBD2. The junction had 5 bases not matched to a gene; V was cut back by 7 bases and J by 1 base. This CDR3 is built from 15 residues. Germline V lookup: CDR1 SEHNR, CDR2 FQNEAQ (reference sequence).

This clonotype occurred a few times. V is TRBV20-1 and J is TRBJ2-5; D ambiguous. V was clipped by 6 bases and J by 5 bases, with 10 bases between them. CDR1 and CDR2 (germline): DFQATT, SNEGSKA (reference sequence). This CDR3 spans 11 amino acids. The CDR3 sequence: CSALPGETQYF. The CDR3 bases are TGCAGTGCCCTTCCCGGGGAGACCCAGTACTTC.

V is TRBV20-1 and J is TRBJ2-4; TRBD1 aligns across 10 bases. Germline trimming cut 5 bases from V and 0 bases from J; bases unmatched to any gene: 10. CDR3 length: 17 residues. The V gene's germline CDR1 is DFQATT and CDR2 SNEGSKA (reference sequence). The CDR3 coding sequence is TGCAGTGCTCTCTTACCCCGACAGGGGGCAGCCAAAAACATTCAGTACTTC. It translates to CSALLPRQGAAKNIQYF.

In this sample, this clonotype turned up a few times. This sequence joins TRBV29-1 and TRBJ2-5, with D maybe TRBD2 (7 bases). The CDR3 consists of 11 residues. The germline gives CDR1 SQVTM, CDR2 ANQGSEA. V was cut by 4 bases and J by 5 bases, with 8 bases left in between. The CDR3 bases are TGCAGCGTTGCGGGGGGCGAGACCCAGTACTTC. Translated, it gives CSVAGGETQYF.

The chain joins TRBV7-7 to TRBJ2-7, with D perhaps TRBD1 or TRBD2 (6 bases each). CDR3 length: 14 amino acids. Trimming removed 6 bases at V and 0 bases at J, with 12 bases between. Germline-derived CDR1 and CDR2 are SSHAT and FNYEAQ (reference sequence). CDR3 DNA sequence: TGTGCCAGCAGTCGTGAGGGGGGCTCCTACGAGCAGTACTTC. Translating it yields CASSREGGSYEQYF.

This chain links TRBV9 with TRBJ2-1; no firm D call. Trimming removed 6 bases at V and 5 bases at J, with 12 bases between. CDR1 is SGDLS, CDR2 YYNGEE, per germline. The CDR3 is 13 amino acids. CDR3 in amino acids: CASMRLDDNEQFF. CDR3 DNA: TGTGCCAGCATGCGACTGGACGACAATGAGCAGTTCTTC.

This rearrangement joins TRBV18 to TRBJ1-1; no definite D call. V lost 0 bases and J 1 base, leaving 6 bases between the germline ends. Germline assignment: CDR1 KGHSH and CDR2 LQKENI. The CDR3 spans 14 residues. In DNA, the CDR3 is TGTGCCAGCTCACCACCGTCAACGAACACTGAAGCTTTCTTT. Encoded protein: CASSPPSTNTEAFF.

This clonotype was seen a few times. This chain joins TRBV6-2 or TRBV6-3 and TRBJ2-7; 7 bases match TRBD2. The CDR3 has 14 amino acids. Trimming at V came to 4 bases and at J to 5 bases, leaving 8 bases not matched to a gene. CDR1 is MNHEY, CDR2 SVGEGT, per germline. For the CDR3, the DNA is TGTGCCAGCAGTTTCGGACTAGTCGTAAACGAGCAGTACTTC. Translating gives CASSFGLVVNEQYF.

Ten or more counts support this clonotype. The V and J genes are TRBV12-3 or TRBV12-4 and TRBJ2-2; unclear D gene. CDR3 size: 15 residues. V lost 5 bases to trimming and J lost 4 bases, with 14 bases between them. This chain's CDR3 is CASSPRGRGTGELFF. CDR3 in DNA: TGTGCCAGCAGTCCCAGAGGCCGTGGCACCGGGGAGCTGTTTTTT.

This clonotype was detected ten times or more. This chain connects TRBV5-6 to TRBJ1-1; D is possibly TRBD1 (6 bases). V lost 5 bases to trimming and J lost 3 bases, with 14 bases between them. This CDR3 comprises 14 residues. Germline-derived CDR1 and CDR2 are SGHDT and YYEEEE. The CDR3 reads CASSPWPGDTEAFF. Written as DNA, the CDR3 is TGTGCCAGCAGTCCCTGGCCAGGGGACACTGAAGCTTTCTTT.